These 10 T cell receptor beta chains came from one sample sequenced in a study of blood T cell repertoires in COVID-19. Only in-frame clones appear in the TCRdb table, and some are missing; sequencing was by immunoSEQ multiplex PCR. The sample lists some 80,000 clones, 85% occurring once. Source material: peripheral blood. These receptors all come from a man older than 75 with active or convalescent COVID-19.

V usage is TRBV5-8 and J usage is TRBJ2-4; TRBD2 matches 10 bases. V lost 0 bases to trimming and J lost 3 bases; unmatched junction nucleotides: 6. Germline lookup yields CDR1 SGHTS and CDR2 YDEGEE. The CDR3 runs to 17 residues. The chain's CDR3 is CASSLGLAGVVKNIQYF. CDR3 sequence (DNA): TGTGCCAGCAGCTTGGGCCTAGCGGGGGTCGTCAAAAACATTCAGTACTTC.

The chain links TRBV18 to TRBJ1-2; D is perhaps TRBD1 (5 bases). V dropped 7 bases and J dropped 2 bases, with 14 bases sitting between them. Looked up from germline, CDR1 is KGHSH and CDR2 is LQKENI. The CDR3 sequence is 14 residues long. CDR3 sequence reads: CASLKPGENYGYTF. CDR3 DNA sequence: TGTGCCAGCTTAAAGCCGGGGGAGAACTATGGCTACACCTTC. Full variable domain (rest looked up from reference TRBV18 and TRBJ1-2): NAGVMQNPRHLVRRRGQEARLRCSPMKGHSHVYWYRQLPEEGLKFMVYLQKENIIDESGMPKERFSAEFPKEGPSILRIQQVVRGDSAAYFCASLKPGENYGYTFGSGTRLTVV.

The rearrangement uses TRBV5-1 and TRBJ1-2; 7 nucleotides align to TRBD1. The ends lost 0 bases at V and 5 bases at J; junction bases unmatched: 7. This CDR3 is 15 amino acids long. From germline, CDR1 is SGHRS and CDR2 YFSETQ. For the CDR3, the DNA is TGCGCCAGCAGCTTGGCCACAGGGGCAGGGTATGGCTACACCTTC. Amino acid sequence: CASSLATGAGYGYTF.

The chain links TRBV5-1 to TRBJ2-2; tentative D call: TRBD2 (5 bases). With 5 bases removed from V and 3 bases from J, the gap between germline ends came to 11 bases. The CDR3 is 14 amino acids. Germline V lookup: CDR1 SGHRS, CDR2 YFSETQ. The chain's CDR3 is CASRRAGDTGELFF. The CDR3 region has the DNA TGCGCCAGCAGAAGGGCCGGGGACACCGGGGAGCTGTTTTTT.

V gene TRBV12-3 or TRBV12-4 combines with J gene TRBJ2-3; D is unresolved. Trimming left V 5 bases short and J 4 bases short, with 7 bases between. The CDR3 consists of 12 residues. The CDR3 nucleotides read TGTGCCAGCAGTGGCCTCGCAGATACGCAGTATTTT. Translation: CASSGLADTQYF.

CDR3 bases: TGTGCCAGCAGCCAAGGGGCAAAAGTTCTTAACACTGAAGCTTTCTTT. Translating it yields CASSQGAKVLNTEAFF. V gene TRBV14 combines with J gene TRBJ1-1; D not certain. Between the trimmed V and J ends, which lost 1 base and 2 bases, there was a span of 14 bases. There are 16 residues in the CDR3. Germline CDR1 SGHDN, CDR2 FVKESK.

In this sample, this clone turned up once. The chain couples TRBV11-2 to TRBJ1-2; D is possibly TRBD1 (5 bases). The CDR3 runs to 14 residues. Trimming left V 4 bases short and J 5 bases short, with 14 bases between. CDR1 SGHAT and CDR2 FQNNGV come from the germline V gene. The CDR3 region has the DNA TGTGCCAGCAGCTCCAGCCCGGCAGGGTATGGCTACACCTTC. Translating gives CASSSSPAGYGYTF. Using reference TRBV11-2 and TRBJ1-2 for the parts outside the CDR3, the full variable domain is EAGVAQSPRYKIIEKRQSVAFWCNPISGHATLYWYQQILGQGPKLLIQFQNNGVVDDSQLPKDRFSAERLKGVDSTLKIQPAKLEDSAVYLCASSSSPAGYGYTFGSGTRLTVV.

The chain combines TRBV27 with TRBJ2-7, with 8 bases that match TRBD2. The J segment lost 3 bases and the V segment lost 5 bases, leaving 6 bases of the junction unmatched. The CDR3 runs to 14 residues. Germline assignment: CDR1 MNHEY and CDR2 SMNVEV (reference sequence). The CDR3 region is CASSPGGALYEQYV. CDR3 nucleotides: TGTGCCAGCAGTCCCGGGGGGGCGCTCTACGAGCAGTACGTC.

The chain joins TRBV7-3 to TRBJ2-1; D is possibly TRBD2 (6 bases). Trimming left V 5 bases short and J 2 bases short, with 22 bases between. Germline loops: CDR1 SGHTA, CDR2 FQGTGA. There are 18 residues in the CDR3. The CDR3 loop is CASSPTGAGQLAYNEQFF. The CDR3 nucleotides read TGTGCCAGCAGCCCAACCGGGGCGGGGCAGTTGGCCTACAATGAGCAGTTCTTC. Variable domain in full (rest from reference TRBV7-3 and TRBJ2-1): GAGVSQTPSNKVTEKGKYVELRCDPISGHTALYWYRQSLGQGPEFLIYFQGTGAADDSGLPNDRFFAVRPEGSVSTLKIQRTERGDSAVYLCASSPTGAGQLAYNEQFFGPGTRLTVL.

The J gene is TRBJ1-1, the V gene TRBV10-3; D call uncertain. V lost 0 bases, J lost 0 bases, and 8 bases lay in between. From germline, CDR1 is ENHRY and CDR2 SYGVKD. The CDR3 is 15 residues long. The CDR3 region has the DNA TGTGCCATCAGTGAGTCGGGCAGGTTGAACACTGAAGCTTTCTTT. Translating it yields CAISESGRLNTEAFF.